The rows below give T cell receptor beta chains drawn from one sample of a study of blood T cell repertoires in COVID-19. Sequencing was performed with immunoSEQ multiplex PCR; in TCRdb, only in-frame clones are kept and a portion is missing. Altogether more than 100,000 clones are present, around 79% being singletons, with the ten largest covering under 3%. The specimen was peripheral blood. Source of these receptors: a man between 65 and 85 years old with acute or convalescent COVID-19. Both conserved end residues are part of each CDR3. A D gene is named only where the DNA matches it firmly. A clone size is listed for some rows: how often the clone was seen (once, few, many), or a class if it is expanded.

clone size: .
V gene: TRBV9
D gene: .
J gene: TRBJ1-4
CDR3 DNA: TGTGCCAGCAGCGATGGAGGGTCTAATGAAAAACTGTTTTTT
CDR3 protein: CASSDGGSNEKLFF

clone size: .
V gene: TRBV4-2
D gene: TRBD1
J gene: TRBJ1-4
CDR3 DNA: TGTGCCAGCAGCCAGGCAAGACAGGGGGCGCGTGAAAAACTGTTTTTT
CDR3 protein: CASSQARQGAREKLFF

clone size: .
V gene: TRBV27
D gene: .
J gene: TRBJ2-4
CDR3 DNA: TGTGCCAGCTTCCCGGCAGGTCCCAAAAACATTCAGTACTTC
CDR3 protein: CASFPAGPKNIQYF

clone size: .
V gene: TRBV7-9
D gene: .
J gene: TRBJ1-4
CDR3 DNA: TGTGCCAGCAGCTTCGGGGTAACGGGTGAAAAACTGTTTTTT
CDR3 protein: CASSFGVTGEKLFF

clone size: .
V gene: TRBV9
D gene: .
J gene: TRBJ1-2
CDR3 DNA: TGTGCCAGCAGCGCAGGACTCAGCTATGGCTACACCTTC
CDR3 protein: CASSAGLSYGYTF

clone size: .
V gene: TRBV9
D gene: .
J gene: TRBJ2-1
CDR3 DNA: TGTGCCAGCAGCGTAGGAGTAGGGGAAGGGGAGCAGTTCTTC
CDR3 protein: CASSVGVGEGEQFF

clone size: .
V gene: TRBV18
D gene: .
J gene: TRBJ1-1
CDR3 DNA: TGTGCCAGCTCACCACTGCGGGATTCTGACACTGAAGCTTTCTTT
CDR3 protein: CASSPLRDSDTEAFF

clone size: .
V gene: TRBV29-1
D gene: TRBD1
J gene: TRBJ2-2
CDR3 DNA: TGCAGCGTTGGCGAGAGACAGGGTGTTGCCGGGGAGCTGTTTTTT
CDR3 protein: CSVGERQGVAGELFF

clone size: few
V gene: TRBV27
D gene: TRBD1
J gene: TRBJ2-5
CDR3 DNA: TGTGCCAGCAGTAACCCAGGGGGCGCGGAGACCCAGTACTTC
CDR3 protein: CASSNPGGAETQYF

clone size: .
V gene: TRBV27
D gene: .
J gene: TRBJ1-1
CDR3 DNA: TGTGCCAGCAGTTTGCGGGATGACACTGAAGCTTTCTTT
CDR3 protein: CASSLRDDTEAFF

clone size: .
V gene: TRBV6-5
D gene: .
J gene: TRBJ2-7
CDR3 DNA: TGTGCCAGCAGCCCAGGCCCGGGGGAGCAGTACTTC
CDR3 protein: CASSPGPGEQYF

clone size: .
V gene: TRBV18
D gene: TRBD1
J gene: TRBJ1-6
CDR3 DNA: TGTGCCAGCTCACGACGACAGGGACAGGGTACTTCACCCCTCCACTTT
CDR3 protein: CASSRRQGQGTSPLHF

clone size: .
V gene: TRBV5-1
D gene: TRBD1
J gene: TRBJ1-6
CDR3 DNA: TGCGCCAGCAGCGTAACAGGGGAAGGGTCCTATAATTCACCCCTCCACTTT
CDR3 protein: CASSVTGEGSYNSPLHF

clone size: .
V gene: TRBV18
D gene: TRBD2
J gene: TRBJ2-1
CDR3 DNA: TGTGCCAGCTCACCCCCTCTCGCGGGGGGGCCGAATGAGCAGTTCTTC
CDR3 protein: CASSPPLAGGPNEQFF

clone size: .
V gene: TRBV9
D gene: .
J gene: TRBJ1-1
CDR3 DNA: TGTGCCAGCAGCGTAGCTGGGCAGAACACTGAAGCTTTCTTT
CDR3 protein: CASSVAGQNTEAFF

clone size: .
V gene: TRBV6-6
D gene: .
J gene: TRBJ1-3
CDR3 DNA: TGTGCCAGCAGTTCCCGATCAAGCTCCGGAAACACCATATATTTT
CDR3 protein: CASSSRSSSGNTIYF

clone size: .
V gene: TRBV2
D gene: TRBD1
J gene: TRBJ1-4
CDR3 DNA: TGTGCCAGCAGTGAACCAGGGGGTGGTAATGAAAAACTGTTTTTT
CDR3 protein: CASSEPGGGNEKLFF

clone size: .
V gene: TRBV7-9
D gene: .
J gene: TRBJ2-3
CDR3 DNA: TGTGCCAGCAGCGACAGTTCTAGCACAGATACGCAGTATTTT
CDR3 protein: CASSDSSSTDTQYF

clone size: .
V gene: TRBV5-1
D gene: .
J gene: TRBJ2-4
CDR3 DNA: TGCGCCAGCAGACAACAGGGGAGGAAGGAAAACATTCAGTACTTC
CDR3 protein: CASRQQGRKENIQYF

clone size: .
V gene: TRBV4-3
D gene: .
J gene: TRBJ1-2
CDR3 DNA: TGCGCCAGCAGCCAAGATGGGGCAGGGTATGGCTACACCTTC
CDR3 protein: CASSQDGAGYGYTF

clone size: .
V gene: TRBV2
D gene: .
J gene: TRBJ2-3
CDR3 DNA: TGTGCCAGCAGTCTCAAACAGGGTGCTTTAGATACGCAGTATTTT
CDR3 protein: CASSLKQGALDTQYF

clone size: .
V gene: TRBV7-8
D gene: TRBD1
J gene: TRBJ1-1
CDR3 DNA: TGTGCCAGCAGGCGAACAGGGGCTGAAGCTTTCTTT
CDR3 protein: CASRRTGAEAFF

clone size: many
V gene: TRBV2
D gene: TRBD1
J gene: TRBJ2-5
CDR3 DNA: TGTGCCAGCAACGGACAGGGGCAAGAGACCCAGTACTTC
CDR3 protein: CASNGQGQETQYF

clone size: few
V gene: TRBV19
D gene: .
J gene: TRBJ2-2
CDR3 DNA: TGTGCCAGTAGTTTACAGGGCTCGAGTGTAACCGGGGAGCTGTTTTTT
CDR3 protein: CASSLQGSSVTGELFF

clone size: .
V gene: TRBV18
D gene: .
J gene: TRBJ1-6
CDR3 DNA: TGTGCCAGCGCCGATAACGGGGTTAATTCACCCCTCCACTTT
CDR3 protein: CASADNGVNSPLHF

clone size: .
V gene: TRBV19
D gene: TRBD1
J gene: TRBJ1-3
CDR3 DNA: TGTGCCAGTACCGATAGGACAGGTCTCTCTGGAAACACCATATATTTT
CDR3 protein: CASTDRTGLSGNTIYF

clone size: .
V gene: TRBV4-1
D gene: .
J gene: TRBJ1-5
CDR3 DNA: TGCGCCAGCAGCCAATTTATGAGCTCCAATCAGCCCCAGCATTTT
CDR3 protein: CASSQFMSSNQPQHF

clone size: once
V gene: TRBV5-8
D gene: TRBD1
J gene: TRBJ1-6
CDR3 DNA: TGTGCCATCCACGAAAGGGACAGGGGCCATTCACCCCTCCACTTT
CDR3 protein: CAIHERDRGHSPLHF

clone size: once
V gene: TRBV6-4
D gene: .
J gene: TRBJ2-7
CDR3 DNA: TGTGCCAGCCGCCCAGACAGGACCTCCTACGAGCAGTACTTC
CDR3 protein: CASRPDRTSYEQYF

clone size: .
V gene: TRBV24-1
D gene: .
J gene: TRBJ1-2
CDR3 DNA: TGTGCCACCCCTATGCCAGGACAGCTCACTACCTATGGCTACACCTTC
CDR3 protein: CATPMPGQLTTYGYTF

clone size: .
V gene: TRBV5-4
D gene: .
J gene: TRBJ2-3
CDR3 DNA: TGTGCCAGCAGCCTTAGCGGAGGCACAGATACGCAGTATTTT
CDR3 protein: CASSLSGGTDTQYF

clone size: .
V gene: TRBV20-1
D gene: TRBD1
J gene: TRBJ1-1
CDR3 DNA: TGCAGTGCCCAGGGACAGGGTTCAGCTTTCTTT
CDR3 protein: CSAQGQGSAFF

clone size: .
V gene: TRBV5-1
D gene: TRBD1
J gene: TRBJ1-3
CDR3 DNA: TGCGCCAGCAGCTTGTGGCCCTCGACAGGGGGCGTAGCTGGAAACACCATATATTTT
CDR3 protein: CASSLWPSTGGVAGNTIYF

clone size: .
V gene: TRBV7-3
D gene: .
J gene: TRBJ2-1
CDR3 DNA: TGTGCCAGCAGCCCCGGGACATTACGGTATGAGCAGTTCTTC
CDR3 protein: CASSPGTLRYEQFF

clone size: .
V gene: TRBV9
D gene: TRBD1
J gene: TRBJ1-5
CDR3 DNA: TGTGCCAGCAGCGGAGGGACAGGGTATAGCAATCAGCCCCAGCATTTT
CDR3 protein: CASSGGTGYSNQPQHF

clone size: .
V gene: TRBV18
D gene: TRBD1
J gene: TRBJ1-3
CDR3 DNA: TGTGCCAGCTCACCAAGTGGGACAGCCTCTGGAAACACCATATATTTT
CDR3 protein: CASSPSGTASGNTIYF

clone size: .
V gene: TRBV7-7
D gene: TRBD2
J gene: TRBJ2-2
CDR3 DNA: TGTGCTAGCAGCTTAGAGCGGGGAGCCGGGGAGCTGTTTTTT
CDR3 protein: CASSLERGAGELFF

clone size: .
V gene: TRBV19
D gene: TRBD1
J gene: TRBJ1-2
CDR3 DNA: TGTGCCAGTAGTCAAGACAGGGAGAACTACTATGGCTACACCTTC
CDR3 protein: CASSQDRENYYGYTF

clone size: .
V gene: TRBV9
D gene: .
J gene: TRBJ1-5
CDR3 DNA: TGTGCCAGCAGCGCGGGGGTATATAGCAATCAGCCCCAGCATTTT
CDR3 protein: CASSAGVYSNQPQHF

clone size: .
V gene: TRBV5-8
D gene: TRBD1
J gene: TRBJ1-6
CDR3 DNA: TGTGCCAGCAGCTTGGGGGGACAGCTCCCTTCACCCCTCCACTTT
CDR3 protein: CASSLGGQLPSPLHF

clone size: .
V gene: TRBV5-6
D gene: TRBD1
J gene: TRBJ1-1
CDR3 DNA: TGTGCCAGCAGGTCCGGGACAGGGGGCTTTGGGACTGAAGCTTTCTTT
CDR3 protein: CASRSGTGGFGTEAFF

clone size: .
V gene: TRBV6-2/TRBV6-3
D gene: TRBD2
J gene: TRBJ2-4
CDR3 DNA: TGTGCCAGCAGTTTCGACCCGACTAGCGGGGGAGACATTCAGTACTTC
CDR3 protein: CASSFDPTSGGDIQYF

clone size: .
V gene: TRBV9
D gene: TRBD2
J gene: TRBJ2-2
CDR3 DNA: TGTGCCAGCAGCGTTTATGCGGGGGGGAACACCGGGGAGCTGTTTTTT
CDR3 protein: CASSVYAGGNTGELFF

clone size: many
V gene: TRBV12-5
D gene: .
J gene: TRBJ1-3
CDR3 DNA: TGTGCTAGTGGTCGGGACTTAATCTCTGGAAACACCATATATTTT
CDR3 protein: CASGRDLISGNTIYF

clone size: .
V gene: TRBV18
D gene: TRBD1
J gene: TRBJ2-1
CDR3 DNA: TGTGCCAGCTCACCGACGGGACAGGTGATTTACAATGAGCAGTTCTTC
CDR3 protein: CASSPTGQVIYNEQFF

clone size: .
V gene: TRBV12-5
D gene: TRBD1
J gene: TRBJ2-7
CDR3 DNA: TGTGCTAGTGGTTTTGACAGGGGGGCCTCCTACGAGCAGTACTTC
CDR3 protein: CASGFDRGASYEQYF

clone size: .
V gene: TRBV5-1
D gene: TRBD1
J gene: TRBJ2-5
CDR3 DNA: TGCGCCAGCAGCTCCCGGACACAGGGGGCGGGAGAGACCCAGTACTTC
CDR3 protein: CASSSRTQGAGETQYF

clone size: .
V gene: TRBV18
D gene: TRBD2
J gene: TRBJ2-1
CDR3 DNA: TGTGCCAGCTCACAAGGACTAGCGGGGGGCCCATACAATGAGCAGTTCTTC
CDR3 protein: CASSQGLAGGPYNEQFF